Below, one T cell receptor (beta chain) is given with its context. Its matching antigen is unknown. The sample comes from a study of B cell selection in AIRE deficiency. Libraries were prepared by immunoSEQ multiplex PCR; TCRdb keeps only in-frame clonotypes and omits some of them. The data show some 25,000 clones, with about 96% seen just once and less than 0.25% held by the top ten. Study results and limitations: TCRbeta-only data showed under 45% of shared healthy Treg sequences in healthy Tconv. Only roughly 9% of roughly 3,700 shared Treg sequences were patient-specific; 31.6% healthy-specific.

V was trimmed by 1 base and J by 4 bases, leaving 5 bases between them. The CDR3 covers 12 residues. The V gene's germline CDR1 is SGDLS and CDR2 YYNGEE. Conventional CD4 T cells were sorted as CD4+CD127+ cells. The rearrangement links TRBV9 to TRBJ1-2; unclear D gene. This clonotype originated in a human donor in good health. The sequencing input was CD4+CD127+ conventional T cells sorted from PBMCs. The CDR3 loop reads CASSVQGYGYTF. The CDR3 DNA reads TGTGCCAGCAGCGTACAAGGCTATGGCTACACCTTC.